This T cell receptor (beta chain) was obtained from a study of shared clonotypes between healthy human individuals. Using immunoSEQ multiplex PCR, the repertoire was profiled, and TCRdb retains in-frame clones only, with some absent. The data hold roughly 2.1 million clones, with roughly 91% observed a single time. V lost 4 bases to trimming and J lost 2 bases, with 13 bases between them. CDR3 size: 15 residues. The germline V gene encodes CDR1 LGHNT and CDR2 FRNRAP. CD8 cells classed as naive were CD45RO-negative and positively selected for CCR7, excluding terminally differentiated effector memory CD45RA+ cells.

The chain combines TRBV12-5 with TRBJ2-3; maybe TRBD2 (5 bases). The specimen sequenced was naive CD8+ T cells from PBMCs. This sequence originates from a man aged 18 to 29 in good health. Some clones in this sample may be carry-over from other donors' samples. The CDR3 protein is CASGSTIGYTDTQYF. The CDR3 DNA reads as TGTGCTAGTGGTTCGACTATAGGGTACACAGATACGCAGTATTTT. The entire variable domain, with the rest obtained from reference TRBV12-5 and TRBJ2-3, is as follows: DARVTQTPRHKVTEMGQEVTMRCQPILGHNTVFWYRQTMMQGLELLAYFRNRAPLDDSGMPKDRFSAEMPDATLATLKIQPSEPRDSAVYFCASGSTIGYTDTQYFGPGTRLTVL.